The rows below give T cell receptor beta chains drawn from one sample of a study of T-cell memory formation after mild COVID-19. In TCRdb, the 5' RACE reads were re-called with MiXCR into one record per CDR3 protein. The table records 400,000 to 550,000 distinct CDR3 sequences, roughly 23% of them present only once. Sample: PBMCs or a T cell subset sorted from them (not recorded which). These receptors came from an adult woman who had mild COVID-19 (a few samples of this study predate the infection). Cell type and time point are not known. CDR3s include the opening cysteine and the closing phenylalanine or tryptophan. The D gene is left open where the match is weak. Clone size is shown for a subset of rows, as once, few, many or a class of expanded clone.

V,D,J,size,CDR3,DNA
TRBV15,NA,TRBJ1-6,few,CATSRERTRNSPLHF,TGTGCCACCAGCAGAGAACGGACGAGAAATTCACCCCTCCACTTT
TRBV4-3,NA,TRBJ1-4,NA,CASSQVVQTTRKLFF,TGCGCCAGCAGCCAAGTTGTTCAGACGACCAGGAAACTGTTTTTT
TRBV4-3,NA,TRBJ2-7,few,CASSPGGGFSYEQYF,TGCGCCAGCAGCCCCGGGGGCGGGTTCTCCTACGAGCAGTACTTC
TRBV5-6,NA,TRBJ2-3,many,CASSLVGTQYF,TGTGCCAGCAGCTTAGTCGGTACGCAGTATTTT
TRBV5-1,NA,TRBJ2-7,few,CASSHSPEFYEQYF,TGCGCCAGCAGTCATTCTCCGGAGTTCTACGAGCAGTACTTC
TRBV19,NA,TRBJ2-1,NA,CASRLLAGTSYNEQFF,TGTGCCAGTAGGCTACTTGCCGGGACCTCATACAATGAGCAGTTCTTC
TRBV4-3,TRBD2,TRBJ2-3,NA,CASSQDPWREVATDTQYF,TGCGCCAGCAGCCAAGATCCGTGGCGGGAGGTGGCGACAGATACGCAGTATTTT
TRBV6-2/TRBV6-3,TRBD2,TRBJ2-1,few,CASSLPGLAGNEQFF,TGTGCCAGCAGTTTACCGGGACTAGCGGGGAATGAGCAGTTCTTC
TRBV6-5,NA,TRBJ1-2,NA,CASSSLGFANYGYTF,TGTGCCAGCAGTTCTCTTGGTTTTGCTAACTATGGCTACACCTTC
TRBV13,TRBD2,TRBJ2-3,once,CASSFPGGERDTQYF,TGTGCCAGCAGCTTTCCCGGGGGGGAAAGAGATACGCAGTATTTT
TRBV5-6,NA,TRBJ2-5,few,CASSLGQVNQETQYF,TGTGCCAGCAGCTTGGGACAGGTTAACCAAGAGACCCAGTACTTC
TRBV6-1,NA,TRBJ2-5,NA,CASTPLDSQETQYF,TGTGCCAGCACTCCTCTCGACTCCCAAGAGACCCAGTACTTC
TRBV7-9,NA,TRBJ2-4,many,CASSSGHHRRDNIQYF,TGTGCCAGCAGCTCCGGACACCACCGGAGGGATAACATTCAGTACTTC
TRBV7-9,TRBD2,TRBJ2-1,few,CASTPKRGNEQFF,TGTGCCAGCACCCCTAAGCGGGGGAATGAGCAGTTCTTC
TRBV9,TRBD2,TRBJ2-7,few,CASSVASGGLYEQYF,TGTGCCAGCAGCGTAGCTAGCGGGGGCCTTTACGAGCAGTACTTC
TRBV3-1,TRBD1,TRBJ1-5,NA,CASSQDRGRNQPQHF,TGTGCCAGCAGCCAAGACAGGGGGAGGAATCAGCCCCAGCATTTT
TRBV6-5,NA,TRBJ2-2,few,CASRRGWRTGELFF,TGTGCCAGCAGAAGAGGATGGCGCACCGGGGAGCTGTTTTTT
TRBV25-1,NA,TRBJ2-6,NA,CASSAPPPGGANVLTF,TGTGCCAGCAGTGCTCCCCCACCGGGCGGGGCCAACGTCCTGACTTTC
TRBV19,NA,TRBJ2-3,few,CASRTPGETDTQYF,TGTGCCAGTAGGACCCCAGGCGAGACAGATACGCAGTATTTT
TRBV7-9,NA,TRBJ2-1,NA,CASSQRYEQFF,TGTGCCAGCAGCCAGCGGTATGAGCAGTTCTTC
TRBV29-1,TRBD1,TRBJ2-7,few,CSVDRGQGGYEQYF,TGCAGCGTTGACAGGGGACAGGGTGGTTACGAGCAGTACTTC
TRBV29-1,TRBD1,TRBJ1-1,NA,CSVDGTEEGTEAFF,TGCAGCGTTGACGGGACAGAGGAGGGCACTGAAGCTTTCTTT
TRBV6-5,TRBD1,TRBJ2-5,few,CASSYSIRQGRKTQYF,TGTGCCAGCAGTTACTCAATCCGACAGGGGAGAAAGACCCAGTACTTC
TRBV12-3/TRBV12-4,NA,TRBJ2-2,few,CASSWAGAGELFF,TGTGCCAGCAGTTGGGCAGGGGCCGGGGAGCTGTTTTTT
TRBV6-2/TRBV6-3,TRBD2,TRBJ2-1,NA,CASSYLPSGNEQFF,TGTGCCAGCAGTTACTTACCTAGCGGCAATGAGCAGTTCTTC
TRBV30,NA,TRBJ2-1,few,CAWSAGWQQFF,TGTGCCTGGAGTGCAGGTTGGCAGCAGTTCTTC
TRBV7-6,TRBD2,TRBJ2-1,many,CASSLSSGGGLFF,TGTGCCAGCAGCTTATCGAGCGGGGGCGGCCTGTTCTTC
TRBV7-2,TRBD1,TRBJ1-2,few,CASRLGQGVYGYTF,TGTGCCAGCAGGCTCGGACAGGGGGTTTATGGCTACACCTTC
TRBV11-2,TRBD2,TRBJ2-1,few,CASSSLAGRNEQFF,TGTGCCAGCAGCTCCCTAGCGGGGAGGAATGAGCAGTTCTTC
TRBV18,NA,TRBJ1-1,NA,CASSPRADTEAFF,TGTGCCAGCTCACCACGTGCGGACACTGAAGCTTTCTTT
TRBV9,NA,TRBJ2-2,once,CASSVGGGLGELFF,TGTGCCAGCAGCGTAGGAGGGGGACTCGGGGAGCTGTTTTTT
TRBV5-4,TRBD1,TRBJ2-1,many,CASSTRTGGFNEQFF,TGTGCCAGCAGCACGCGGACAGGGGGCTTCAATGAGCAGTTCTTC
TRBV5-1,NA,TRBJ1-2,NA,CASSPGTALVYGYTF,TGCGCCAGCAGCCCCGGGACCGCACTTGTCTATGGCTACACCTTC
TRBV30,NA,TRBJ1-2,NA,CAWSVGHRGKYGYTF,TGTGCCTGGAGTGTAGGCCACCGGGGGAAGTATGGCTACACCTTC
TRBV5-1,NA,TRBJ2-7,NA,CASTSSSYEQYF,TGCGCCAGCACTTCAAGCTCCTACGAGCAGTACTTC
TRBV15,NA,TRBJ2-7,NA,CATSRGLGGSYEQYF,TGTGCCACCAGCAGGGGCCTCGGGGGCTCCTACGAGCAGTACTTC
TRBV6-6,TRBD2,TRBJ2-7,NA,CASSQLAGLAGVRGYF,TGTGCCAGCAGTCAACTCGCGGGACTAGCGGGGGTGCGAGGTTACTTC
TRBV27,TRBD1,TRBJ2-7,few,CASSSPGTGNDEQYF,TGTGCCAGCAGCTCTCCCGGGACAGGGAACGACGAGCAGTACTTC
TRBV6-2/TRBV6-3,NA,TRBJ2-1,few,CASSAGAYNEQFF,TGTGCCAGCAGTGCCGGGGCGTACAATGAGCAGTTCTTC
TRBV7-9,TRBD1,TRBJ2-3,few,CASSFKQGGTTDTQYF,TGTGCCAGCAGCTTCAAACAGGGGGGAACAACAGATACGCAGTATTTT
TRBV20-1,NA,TRBJ2-3,few,CSARDLGRSTDTQYF,TGCAGTGCTAGAGATCTCGGTCGGAGCACAGATACGCAGTATTTT
TRBV3-1,NA,TRBJ1-3,NA,CASSHAGSISQQSSGNTIYF,TGTGCCAGCAGCCATGCCGGGTCCATCTCTCAACAGAGCTCTGGAAACACCATATATTTT
TRBV29-1,TRBD1,TRBJ2-7,few,CSVRQGGNYEQYF,TGCAGCGTACGACAGGGCGGCAACTACGAGCAGTACTTC
TRBV6-2/TRBV6-3,NA,TRBJ2-3,NA,CASRGGSGQLDKNTQYF,TGTGCCAGTCGGGGGGGATCGGGACAGCTTGACAAGAATACGCAGTATTTT
TRBV5-1,NA,TRBJ2-5,NA,CATTVSGSGETQYF,TGCGCCACCACCGTCTCGGGGAGCGGAGAGACCCAGTACTTC
TRBV7-2,NA,TRBJ2-5,NA,CASSTGTQTYQETQYF,TGTGCCAGCAGCACGGGGACACAAACCTACCAAGAGACCCAGTACTTC
TRBV5-1,NA,TRBJ2-7,NA,CASSLAGTKFYEQYF,TGCGCCAGCAGCTTGGCCGGGACAAAGTTCTACGAGCAGTACTTC
TRBV5-1,NA,TRBJ2-1,NA,CASSLDGRGDEQFF,TGCGCCAGCAGCTTGGATGGCAGGGGGGATGAGCAGTTCTTC
TRBV6-1,NA,TRBJ1-1,NA,CASSEVGGGTEAFF,TGTGCCAGCAGTGAAGTGGGGGGAGGCACTGAAGCTTTCTTT
TRBV6-5,NA,TRBJ1-1,many,CASSSPVNTEAFF,TGTGCCAGCAGTTCACCAGTGAACACTGAAGCTTTCTTT
TRBV5-1,NA,TRBJ1-2,NA,CASSPGPSGGYTF,TGCGCCAGCAGCCCAGGGCCGTCAGGTGGCTACACCTTC
TRBV11-2,NA,TRBJ2-1,NA,CASSHPGSYNEQFF,TGTGCCAGCAGCCATCCAGGCTCCTACAATGAGCAGTTCTTC